This TCR beta chain was recovered during a study of cytomegalovirus exposure and HLA in healthy donors. Study-level background: Of all 400 or so donors who were genotyped, roughly 83% belonged to the Caucasian-associated ancestry cluster. Study observations and caveats: Cytomegalovirus status was reportedly diagnosed by the classifier with high specificity and sensitivity. TCR beta chain V- and J-gene trimming was linked, in a later analysis, to a missense variant in DCLRE1C.

The CDR3 length is 12 residues. Between the trimmed V and J ends, which lost 6 bases and 13 bases, there was a span of 15 bases. Germline loops: CDR1 MRHNA, CDR2 SNTAGT. In the PCR, 60 Vbeta and 13 Jbeta primers were used. TCRdb's copy holds only in-frame clones and misses some; the assay was immunoSEQ multiplex PCR. The repertoire holds over 110,000 clones, with roughly three quarters as singletons. In the case of this clone: Its antigen is as yet unknown.

This rearrangement joins TRBV6-4 to TRBJ1-4; D ambiguous. Input material: PBMCs. The clonotype was recovered from a female donor in good health and CMV-seronegative. As DNA, the CDR3 is TGTGCCAGCAGGGGCCGCCTACGGCGACTGTTTTTT. It is translated as CASRGRLRRLFF.